This TCR beta chain was captured by sequencing in a study of blood T cell repertoires in COVID-19. About the research overall: Whether acute or convalescent, the COVID-19 samples came from the United States, Italy and Spain.

The age range of participants was about 18 to 95 years, with residence in about two dozen US areas. In the source study's methods: Estimation of nucleated cell counts relied on the amplification of reference gene primers. The data were produced by immunoSEQ multiplex PCR, yet TCRdb's version contains in-frame clones alone and is incomplete. That table furnishes V, J and clone size, whereas the DNA furnished D and trimming. The sample carries fewer than 350,000 clones, approximately 90% recorded once. The CDR3 sequence is 13 residues long. The germline V gene encodes CDR1 MNHEY and CDR2 SVGAGI. V dropped 8 bases and J dropped 1; count of bases not matched to a gene: 3.

The chain uses TRBV6-5 and TRBJ2-5; 8 positions match TRBD1. This sequence originates from a woman in her 40s who had recovered from COVID-19. The sample was PBMCs or T cells enriched from blood (not recorded which). The CDR3 region is CASETGAQETQYF. In DNA form, the CDR3 reads TGTGCCAGCGAGACAGGGGCCCAAGAGACCCAGTACTTC.